This TCR beta chain appears in the sequencing data of a study of early T cells in non-severe SARS-CoV-2 infection. TCRdb processed the 5' RACE reads anew with MiXCR; each CDR3 protein has one entry. The sample has tens of thousands of distinct CDR3 sequences; around 8.9% are singletons. CDR1 is KGHSH and CDR2 is LQKENI in the germline V gene. The CDR3 loop spans 14 amino acids. Trimming pared 3 bases from V and 5 bases from J, leaving 10 bases between. Material: whole blood. The clonotype was recovered from an adult who was a healthcare worker with PCR-confirmed SARS-CoV-2 infection or an uninfected control (not recorded which). The chain combines TRBV18 with TRBJ1-4; the D gene is possibly TRBD1 (5 bases). The CDR3 coding sequence is TGTGCCAGCTCACCCGGGGCGGCGAATGAAAAACTGTTTTTT. Amino acids: CASSPGAANEKLFF.